The 25 T cell receptor beta chains presented below share a single source sample, sequenced in a study of blood T cell repertoires in COVID-19. TCRdb's copy holds only in-frame clones and misses some; the assay was immunoSEQ multiplex PCR. There are around 190,000 clones in the sample; about 81% occur only once, and approximately 3% lies in the top ten. The source material was PBMCs or T cells enriched from blood (not recorded which). The receptors originated from a woman aged 30 to 39 who had recovered from COVID-19.

The chain joins TRBV2 to TRBJ1-3; weak D call: TRBD1 (5 bases). Germline CDR1 and CDR2: SNHLY and FYNNEI. V was pared by 8 bases and J by 4 bases, with 15 bases between. This CDR3 has 14 amino acids. CDR3 coding DNA: TGTGCCAGCTGGGGACTCCGAGGGGGAAACACCATATATTTT. Amino acids: CASWGLRGGNTIYF.

The gene calls are TRBV27 and TRBJ2-1, with no clear D. The V end lost 6 bases, the J end lost 3 bases, and 12 bases lay between the germline ends. The germline V gene encodes CDR1 MNHEY and CDR2 SMNVEV (reference sequence). The CDR3 covers 14 residues. The CDR3 region has the DNA TGTGCCAGCAGCTCGGTATCCCACTACAATGAGCAGTTCTTC. Translated: CASSSVSHYNEQFF.

This clone was found once. CDR3 residues: CASSKQAVYGYTF. The CDR3 DNA follows: TGTGCCAGCAGTAAACAGGCGGTCTATGGCTACACCTTC. The V and J genes are TRBV6-2 or TRBV6-3 and TRBJ1-2, with D possibly TRBD1 on 5 matching bases. The V gene's germline CDR1 is MNHEY and CDR2 SVGEGT. The CDR3 extends over 13 amino acids. V was clipped by 5 bases and J by 4 bases, with 11 bases between them.

The chain uses TRBV28 and TRBJ1-4, with 7 bases identical to TRBD1. This CDR3 spans 15 amino acids. V shed 6 bases and J 0 bases; nucleotides not matched to a gene: 4. Germline CDR1 is MDHEN and CDR2 is SYDVKM. The CDR3, as DNA: TGTGCCAGCAGGACAGGGTCGGCAACTAATGAAAAACTGTTTTTT. Translating it yields CASRTGSATNEKLFF.

This clone was picked up a small number of times. J is TRBJ1-2 and V is TRBV7-8, with 11 bases identical to TRBD1. Germline CDR1 SGHVS, CDR2 FQNEAQ. This CDR3 spans 15 amino acids. With V trimmed by 5 bases and J by 3 bases, 5 bases remained unmatched. The CDR3 region has the DNA TGTGCCAGCAGCACTTGGGACAGGGGGTACTATGGCTACACCTTC. It is translated as CASSTWDRGYYGYTF.

The chain couples TRBV3-1 (or the pseudogene TRBV3-2) to TRBJ2-5; TRBD2 agrees at 14 bases. With V trimmed by 5 bases and J by 5 bases, 7 bases remained unmatched. The CDR3 covers 16 residues. The germline CDR1 and CDR2 sequences are LGHDT and YNNKEL (reference sequence). CDR3 region: CASSFRTSGGSETQYF. CDR3 in DNA: TGTGCCAGCAGCTTCAGGACTAGCGGGGGGAGTGAGACCCAGTACTTC.

The V gene is TRBV3-1 (or the pseudogene TRBV3-2), the J gene TRBJ1-4; D might be TRBD1 (6 bases). The CDR3 is 15 residues long. Germline V CDR1 and CDR2: LGHDT, YNNKEL (reference sequence). Trimming left V 2 bases short and J 4 bases short, with 11 bases between. The CDR3 region is CASSQSGRGNEKLFF. For the CDR3, the DNA is TGTGCCAGCAGCCAATCCGGCAGGGGTAATGAAAAACTGTTTTTT.

CDR3 amino acids: CASSYNRNTGELFF. CDR3 sequence (DNA): TGTGCCAGCAGTTACAACAGGAACACCGGGGAGCTGTTTTTT. The V call is TRBV6-2 or TRBV6-3, the J call TRBJ2-2, with D hard to call. The CDR3 runs to 14 residues. Germline values: CDR1 MNHEY, CDR2 SVGEGT. V was clipped by 2 bases and J by 1 base, with 5 bases between them.

The chain carries TRBV5-1 and TRBJ2-5; D is perhaps TRBD2 (5 bases). The CDR3 spans 16 residues. Between the trimmed V and J ends, which lost 0 bases and 5 bases, there was a span of 17 bases. From germline, CDR1 is SGHRS and CDR2 YFSETQ. CDR3 nucleotides: TGCGCCAGCAGCTTGGTAGGGAGAGGATCCCCCGAGACCCAGTACTTC. As protein: CASSLVGRGSPETQYF.

A word on this clone: Other nucleotide sequences in the sample specify the same CDR3. This chain uses TRBV13 with TRBJ2-2, with D tentatively TRBD1 (6 bases). Looked up from germline, CDR1 is PRHDT and CDR2 is FYEKMQ (reference sequence). V lost 0 bases and J lost 2, with 10 bases in between. This CDR3 region has 16 residues. CDR3 DNA: TGTGCCAGCAGCTTAGGCAGAGGGGGAAACACCGGGGAGCTGTTTTTT. Amino acids: CASSLGRGGNTGELFF. The entire variable domain, with the rest obtained from reference TRBV13 and TRBJ2-2, is as follows: AAGVIQSPRHLIKEKRETATLKCYPIPRHDTVYWYQQGPGQDPQFLISFYEKMQSDKGSIPDRFSAQQFSDYHSELNMSSLELGDSALYFCASSLGRGGNTGELFFGEGSRLTVL.

This chain connects TRBV12-5 to TRBJ1-1; D may be TRBD1 (5 bases). CDR3 length: 17 residues. Germline-derived CDR1 and CDR2 are LGHNT and FRNRAP. Trimming stripped 0 bases from V and 4 bases from J, with 18 bases between. CDR3 amino acids: CASGLVLTRSDSTEAFF. CDR3 DNA: TGTGCTAGTGGTTTGGTACTCACACGGAGTGACAGCACTGAAGCTTTCTTT.

The genes are TRBV19 and TRBJ1-2; weak D call: TRBD1 (6 bases). V lost 0 bases, J lost 7 bases, and 12 bases lay in between. CDR1 is LNHDA and CDR2 is SQIVND in the germline V gene (reference sequence). CDR3 length: 14 residues. DNA of the CDR3: TGTGCCAGTAGTATAGAGTGGGGGCAGGCTGGCTACACCTTC. This gives the protein CASSIEWGQAGYTF.

This sequence joins TRBV27 and TRBJ1-3; no firm D call. V lost 0 bases, J lost 3 bases, and 15 bases lay in between. Germline V lookup: CDR1 MNHEY, CDR2 SMNVEV (reference sequence). The CDR3 sequence is 17 residues long. The CDR3 here is CASSLSGVGGYGNTIYF. CDR3 bases: TGTGCCAGCAGTTTATCGGGAGTAGGAGGGTATGGAAACACCATATATTTT.

CDR3 bases: TGTGCCAGCAGCCCCCGGTTTTTATCTGAAGCTTTCTTT. This gives the protein CASSPRFLSEAFF. This chain links TRBV3-1 (or the pseudogene TRBV3-2) with TRBJ1-1; D unresolved. Germline V gene lookup returns CDR1 LGHDT and CDR2 YNNKEL (reference sequence). The CDR3 runs 13 residues. The V and J ends lost 4 bases and 6 bases respectively, with 12 bases between them.

The chain has TRBV3-1 (or the pseudogene TRBV3-2) and TRBJ1-6; 8 positions match TRBD1. CDR3 length: 16 amino acids. V lost 2 bases to trimming and J lost 5 bases; unmatched junction nucleotides: 5. The germline gives CDR1 LGHDT, CDR2 YNNKEL (reference sequence). In DNA, the CDR3 is TGTGCCAGCAGCCAATTGCCAGGGGGCGATAATTCACCCCTCCACTTT. It is translated as CASSQLPGGDNSPLHF.

This chain uses TRBV7-2 with TRBJ1-6; unclear D gene. The CDR3 sequence is 15 residues long. Trimming stripped 5 bases from V and 7 bases from J, with 15 bases between. Germline V gene data show CDR1 as SGHTA and CDR2 as FQGNSA. The CDR3 sequence is CASSTGPVSNSPLHF. CDR3 coding DNA: TGTGCCAGCAGCACGGGTCCGGTCTCAAATTCACCCCTCCACTTT.

V and J are TRBV5-6 and TRBJ1-2; weak D call: TRBD1 (5 bases). V shed 2 bases and J shed 1 base, with 12 bases lying between them. The CDR3 length is 15 residues. Germline assignment: CDR1 SGHDT and CDR2 YYEEEE. This chain's CDR3 is CASSLPRGLNYGYTF. CDR3 bases: TGTGCCAGCAGCTTACCGAGGGGACTTAACTATGGCTACACCTTC.

The V gene is TRBV10-3, the J gene TRBJ2-3; a weak D match, TRBD2 (5 bases). The germline V and J ends were trimmed by 6 bases and 2 bases, with 18 bases remaining between them. Germline lookup yields CDR1 ENHRY and CDR2 SYGVKD. This CDR3 comprises 16 residues. In DNA, the CDR3 is TGTGCCATCAGCGACCCCGACGGGATCCTCACAGATACGCAGTATTTT. Translated, it gives CAISDPDGILTDTQYF.

This rearrangement joins TRBV29-1 to TRBJ1-2; tentative D call: TRBD1 (5 bases). V dropped 4 bases and J dropped 3 bases, with 18 bases sitting between them. The CDR3 totals 15 residues. From germline, CDR1 is SQVTM and CDR2 ANQGSEA. CDR3 bases: TGCAGCGTTGTGGCCCTACAATTAGGGGACTATGGCTACACCTTC. It specifies CSVVALQLGDYGYTF.

This clone was counted once. The genes are TRBV12-3 or TRBV12-4 and TRBJ1-2; D uncertain. CDR3 length equals 13 residues. Trimming cost V 6 bases and J 5 bases, with 13 bases left between them. This CDR3 reads CASSPSQNYGYTF. CDR3 DNA: TGTGCCAGCAGCCCTAGCCAAAATTATGGCTACACCTTC.

This chain connects TRBV5-1 to TRBJ2-3; 7 bases fit TRBD1. CDR1 SGHRS and CDR2 YFSETQ come from the germline V gene. The J segment lost 3 bases and the V segment lost 0 bases, leaving 4 bases of the junction unmatched. The CDR3 contains 15 residues. The CDR3: CASSLVDRVTDTQYF. CDR3 DNA sequence: TGCGCCAGCAGCTTGGTTGACAGGGTGACAGATACGCAGTATTTT.

The chain couples TRBV7-2 to TRBJ2-5; perhaps TRBD2 as D (5 bases). The CDR3 spans 15 residues. CDR1 is SGHTA, CDR2 FQGNSA, per germline. V lost 3 bases and J 1 base, leaving 12 bases between the germline ends. The CDR3 here is CASSFGRVAQETQYF. The CDR3 region has the DNA TGTGCCAGCAGCTTCGGGCGGGTTGCCCAAGAGACCCAGTACTTC. Full variable domain (missing parts from reference TRBV7-2 and TRBJ2-5): GAGVSQSPSNKVTEKGKDVELRCDPISGHTALYWYRQSLGQGLEFLIYFQGNSAPDKSGLPSDRFSAERTGGSVSTLTIQRTQQEDSAVYLCASSFGRVAQETQYFGPGTRLLVL.

This sequence joins TRBV4-1 and TRBJ1-2; 7 bases align to TRBD1. V gave up 2 bases and J gave up 1 base; unmatched junction bases: 7. This CDR3 contains 16 residues. Germline V gene lookup returns CDR1 MGHRA and CDR2 YSYEKL. CDR3 residues: CASSQPPDRVNYGYTF. CDR3 bases: TGCGCCAGCAGCCAACCCCCTGACAGGGTTAACTATGGCTACACCTTC.

The chain carries TRBV7-9 and TRBJ2-1; tentative D call: TRBD1 (6 bases). CDR3 length: 14 residues. Trimming cost V 5 bases and J 7 bases, with 15 bases left between them. CDR1 SEHNR and CDR2 FQNEAQ come from the germline V gene (reference sequence). The CDR3 bases are TGTGCCAGCAGCATTTCGTCAGGGGAGAATGAGCAGTTCTTC. This gives the protein CASSISSGENEQFF. The full variable domain, its missing parts supplied by reference TRBV7-9 and TRBJ2-1, is DTGVSQNPRHKITKRGQNVTFRCDPISEHNRLYWYRQTLGQGPEFLTYFQNEAQLEKSRLLSDRFSAERPKGSFSTLEIQRTEQGDSAMYLCASSISSGENEQFFGPGTRLTVL.

This rearrangement joins TRBV7-6 to TRBJ2-7; 7 positions agree with TRBD2. This CDR3 has 16 amino acids. The ends lost 5 bases at V and 0 bases at J; junction bases unmatched: 10. The germline CDR1 and CDR2 sequences are SGHVS and FNYEAQ. The CDR3 sequence: CASSRRLAPNSYEQYF. The CDR3 coding sequence is TGTGCCAGCAGCCGTAGACTAGCCCCAAACTCCTACGAGCAGTACTTC.